The next 18 T cell receptor beta chains were all read from a single sample in a study of blood T cell repertoires in COVID-19. Clones were read by immunoSEQ multiplex PCR, and TCRdb kept only the in-frame ones, dropping some. The sample includes hundreds of thousands of clones, roughly nine tenths of them seen just once. The sequenced sample consisted of PBMCs or T cells enriched from blood (not recorded which). The source of these receptors is a man in his late teens or twenties who had recovered from COVID-19.

This chain joins TRBV2 and TRBJ2-5; 8 bases line up with TRBD1. V dropped 6 bases and J dropped 1; count of bases not matched to a gene: 1. Germline loops: CDR1 SNHLY, CDR2 FYNNEI. The CDR3 spans 13 residues. CDR3 loop: CASRQGVQETQYF. The CDR3 region has the DNA TGTGCCAGCAGACAGGGGGTCCAAGAGACCCAGTACTTC.

This chain joins TRBV27 and TRBJ1-6, with 7 bases identical to TRBD1. This CDR3 spans 14 amino acids. V lost 6 bases, J lost 10 bases, and 9 bases stayed unmatched. From germline, CDR1 is MNHEY and CDR2 SMNVEV (reference sequence). The CDR3 sequence is CASRQGGRESPLHF. In nucleotides, the CDR3 is TGTGCCAGCAGGCAAGGGGGCAGGGAATCACCCCTCCACTTT.

The V call is TRBV29-1, the J call TRBJ2-2; D is ambiguous. Trimming cost V 7 bases and J 0 bases, with 9 bases left between them. The germline V gene has CDR1 SQVTM and CDR2 ANQGSEA. This CDR3 is 13 amino acids long. Written as DNA, the CDR3 is TGCAGCGGCCAGACAACGAACACCGGGGAGCTGTTTTTT. It translates to CSGQTTNTGELFF.

The J gene is TRBJ2-5, the V gene TRBV7-3; tentatively, D is TRBD2 (6 bases). The germline CDR1 and CDR2 sequences are SGHTA and FQGTGA. This CDR3 spans 15 amino acids. V dropped 2 bases and J dropped 0 bases, with 10 bases sitting between them. The CDR3 DNA reads as TGTGCCAGCAGCTTAGCCGGGACTCACCAAGAGACCCAGTACTTC. Protein: CASSLAGTHQETQYF.

This sequence joins TRBV5-1 and TRBJ2-7; 9 nucleotides agree with TRBD1. Germline loops: CDR1 SGHRS, CDR2 YFSETQ. V was clipped by 2 bases and J by 4 bases; unmatched bases: 4. The CDR3 spans 14 residues. CDR3 nucleotide sequence: TGCGCCAGCAGCTTTCAGGGACAGGGTTACGAGCAGTACTTC. It specifies CASSFQGQGYEQYF.

A few counts support this clone. The chain employs TRBV11-3 and TRBJ2-3, with 8 bases identical to TRBD1. Germline V CDR1 and CDR2: SGHNT, YENEEA. This CDR3 has 18 amino acids. The ends lost 5 bases at V and 2 bases at J; junction bases unmatched: 15. The DNA for the CDR3 is TGTGCCAGCAGCCGCCGGACAGGGATTCAGGCACACACAGATACGCAGTATTTT. Translating it yields CASSRRTGIQAHTDTQYF.

The chain couples TRBV5-1 to TRBJ2-3; maybe TRBD2 (5 bases). V was trimmed by 0 bases and J by 6 bases, leaving 11 bases between them. The CDR3 has 14 amino acids. Germline CDR1 reads SGHRS; CDR2 reads YFSETQ. Here the CDR3 reads CASSLGRGSDTQYF. The CDR3 DNA sequence: TGCGCCAGCAGCTTGGGACGGGGTTCGGATACGCAGTATTTT.

V gene TRBV11-2 combines with J gene TRBJ1-1; 7 nucleotides line up with TRBD1. Trimming took 1 base from V and 11 from J; bases not matched to a gene: 4. This CDR3 is 12 amino acids long. Germline V gene lookup returns CDR1 SGHAT and CDR2 FQNNGV. The CDR3 sequence: CASSLGQGVAFF. The CDR3 region has the DNA TGTGCCAGCAGCTTAGGACAGGGAGTCGCTTTCTTT.

This clone has a single count. V is TRBV2 and J is TRBJ1-3, with a possible D match to TRBD1 (6 bases). Germline V gene sequence: CDR1 SNHLY, CDR2 FYNNEI. There are 16 residues in the CDR3. Trimming removed 2 bases from V and 0 bases from J, with 11 bases in between. The CDR3 DNA follows: TGTGCCAGCAGTGAAAGACAGGCCGCCTCTGGAAACACCATATATTTT. Amino acid sequence: CASSERQAASGNTIYF.

V and J are TRBV5-1 and TRBJ2-4, with TRBD2 matching 10 bases. Germline V gene data show CDR1 as SGHRS and CDR2 as YFSETQ. With 1 base clipped from V and 4 bases from J, the junction kept 5 bases outside the gene matches. The CDR3 has 16 residues. The CDR3, as DNA: TGCGCCAGCAGCTTGAGCGGGGGGGCCGCAAAAAACATTCAGTACTTC. Residues: CASSLSGGAAKNIQYF.

The rearrangement links TRBV10-3 to TRBJ2-1; tentative D call: TRBD2 (5 bases). Between the trimmed V and J ends, which lost 8 bases and 0 bases, there was a span of 17 bases. There are 16 residues in the CDR3. Germline V gene data show CDR1 as ENHRY and CDR2 as SYGVKD. The DNA for the CDR3 is TGTGCCATCGCATCCCAAGGCGGACTCTCCTACAATGAGCAGTTCTTC. This encodes CAIASQGGLSYNEQFF.

The chain joins TRBV10-3 to TRBJ2-1; 14 bases map to TRBD2. Losses at the gene ends were 7 bases for V and 7 bases for J; bases not matched to a gene: 15. Germline V lookup: CDR1 ENHRY, CDR2 SYGVKD. The CDR3 is 18 amino acids. In DNA form, the CDR3 reads TGTGCCATCAAAGGGGCGAAGGGACTAGCGGGAGCGGGAAATGAGCAGTTCTTC. Translated: CAIKGAKGLAGAGNEQFF.

The V gene is TRBV5-1, the J gene TRBJ2-7; TRBD1 matches 8 bases. CDR1 and CDR2 (germline): SGHRS, YFSETQ. CDR3 length: 13 amino acids. V shed 0 bases, J shed 6 bases, and the junction held 2 bases outside the gene matches. The CDR3 DNA is TGCGCCAGCAGCTTGGACAGGGGGGCCGAGCAGTACTTC. Residues: CASSLDRGAEQYF.

The rearrangement uses TRBV5-4 and TRBJ2-2, with TRBD2 matching 7 bases. Germline loops: CDR1 SGHNT, CDR2 YYREEE (reference sequence). Trimming took 2 bases from V and 7 from J; bases not matched to a gene: 8. This CDR3 contains 15 residues. The CDR3 loop reads CASSFGLVSIGELFF. The CDR3 region has the DNA TGTGCCAGCAGCTTTGGACTAGTAAGCATCGGGGAGCTGTTTTTT.

The chain joins TRBV19 to TRBJ2-6; the D is unclear. CDR3 length: 13 residues. Trimming removed 3 bases from V and 4 bases from J, with 4 bases in between. Germline V gene sequence: CDR1 LNHDA, CDR2 SQIVND (reference sequence). Written as DNA, the CDR3 is TGTGCCAGTAGTATGGAGGGGGCCAACGTCCTGACTTTC. Amino acid sequence: CASSMEGANVLTF.

The V gene is TRBV4-2, the J gene TRBJ1-2; D unresolved. Germline CDR1 and CDR2: LGHNA and YNFKEQ. V lost 1 base, J lost 6 bases, and 12 bases lay in between. The CDR3 has 14 residues. The CDR3 region has the DNA TGTGCCAGCAGCCAAGGTACGAACTCGGATGGCTACACCTTC. Amino acid sequence: CASSQGTNSDGYTF.

The chain is built from TRBV12-3 or TRBV12-4 and TRBJ2-7; TRBD1 matches at 7 bases. The trim removed 5 bases at V and 4 bases at J, leaving 5 bases unmatched. The CDR3 totals 13 residues. The CDR3 loop reads CASSRFRGYEQYF. In DNA, the CDR3 is TGTGCCAGCAGTCGATTCAGGGGGTACGAGCAGTACTTC.

This clone was counted once. The chain is built from TRBV6-2 or TRBV6-3 and TRBJ2-1, with D perhaps matching TRBD1 (6 bases). The CDR3 consists of 17 residues. V lost 2 bases and J 5 bases, leaving 19 bases between the germline ends. CDR1 is MNHEY and CDR2 is SVGEGT in the germline V gene. CDR3 DNA sequence: TGTGCCAGCAGTTACACGCCCGACAGGTCGGGGAACAATGAGCAGTTCTTC. Encoded protein: CASSYTPDRSGNNEQFF.